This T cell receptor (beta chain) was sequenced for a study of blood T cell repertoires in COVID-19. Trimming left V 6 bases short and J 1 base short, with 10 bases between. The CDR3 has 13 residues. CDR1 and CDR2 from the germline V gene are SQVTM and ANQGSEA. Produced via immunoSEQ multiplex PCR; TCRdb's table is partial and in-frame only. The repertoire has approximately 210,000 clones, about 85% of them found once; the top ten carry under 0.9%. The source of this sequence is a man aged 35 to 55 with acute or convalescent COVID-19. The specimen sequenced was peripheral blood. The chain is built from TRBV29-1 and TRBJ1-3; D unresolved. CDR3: CSVWTISGNTIYF. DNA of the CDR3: TGCAGCGTCTGGACTATTTCTGGAAACACCATATATTTT.